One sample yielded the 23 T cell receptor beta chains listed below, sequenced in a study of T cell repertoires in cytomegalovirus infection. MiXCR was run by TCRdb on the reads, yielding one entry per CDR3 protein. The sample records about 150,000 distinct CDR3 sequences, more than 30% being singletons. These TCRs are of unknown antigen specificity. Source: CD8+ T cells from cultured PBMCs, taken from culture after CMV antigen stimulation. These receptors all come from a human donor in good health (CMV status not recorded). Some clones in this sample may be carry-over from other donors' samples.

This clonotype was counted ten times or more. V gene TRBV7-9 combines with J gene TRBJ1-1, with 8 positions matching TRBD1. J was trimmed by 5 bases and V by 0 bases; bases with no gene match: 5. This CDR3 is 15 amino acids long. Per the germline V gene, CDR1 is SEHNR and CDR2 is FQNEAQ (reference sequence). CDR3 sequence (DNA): TGTGCCAGCAGCTTAGCGGCAGGGGGCGGGACTGAAGCTTTCTTT. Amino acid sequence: CASSLAAGGGTEAFF.

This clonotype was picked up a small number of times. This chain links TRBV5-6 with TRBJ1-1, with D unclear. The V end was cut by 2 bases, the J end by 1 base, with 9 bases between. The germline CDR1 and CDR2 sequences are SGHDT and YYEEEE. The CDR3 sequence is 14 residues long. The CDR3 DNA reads TGTGCCAGCAGCTTTGCGTCACCGAACACTGAAGCTTTCTTT. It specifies CASSFASPNTEAFF. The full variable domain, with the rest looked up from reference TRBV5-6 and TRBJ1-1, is DAGVTQSPTHLIKTRGQQVTLRCSPKSGHDTVSWYQQALGQGPQFIFQYYEEEERQRGNFPDRFSGHQFPNYSSELNVNALLLGDSALYLCASSFASPNTEAFFGQGTRLTVV.

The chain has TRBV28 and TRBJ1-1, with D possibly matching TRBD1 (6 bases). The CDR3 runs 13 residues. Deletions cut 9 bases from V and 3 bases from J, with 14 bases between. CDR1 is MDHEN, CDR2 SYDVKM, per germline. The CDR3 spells CASRTVDDTEAFF. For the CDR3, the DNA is TGTGCCAGTAGGACAGTTGATGACACTGAAGCTTTCTTT.

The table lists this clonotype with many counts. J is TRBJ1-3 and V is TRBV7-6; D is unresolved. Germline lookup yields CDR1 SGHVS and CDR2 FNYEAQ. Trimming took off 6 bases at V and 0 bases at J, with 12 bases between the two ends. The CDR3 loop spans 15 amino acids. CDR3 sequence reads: CASSKNGNSGNTIYF. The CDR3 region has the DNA TGTGCCAGCAGTAAAAATGGGAACTCTGGAAACACCATATATTTT.

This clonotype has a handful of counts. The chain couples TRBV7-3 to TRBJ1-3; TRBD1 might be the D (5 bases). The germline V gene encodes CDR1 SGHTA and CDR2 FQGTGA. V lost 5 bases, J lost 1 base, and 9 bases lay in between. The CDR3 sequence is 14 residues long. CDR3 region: CASSPGPSGNTIYF. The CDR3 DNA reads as TGTGCCAGCAGCCCGGGACCTTCTGGAAACACCATATATTTT.

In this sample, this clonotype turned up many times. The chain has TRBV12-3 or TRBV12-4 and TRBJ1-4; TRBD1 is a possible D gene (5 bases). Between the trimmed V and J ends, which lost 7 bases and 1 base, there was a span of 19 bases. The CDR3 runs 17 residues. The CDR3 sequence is CASNPGQGFETNEKLFF. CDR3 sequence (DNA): TGTGCCAGCAACCCCGGGCAGGGCTTTGAAACTAATGAAAAACTGTTTTTT.

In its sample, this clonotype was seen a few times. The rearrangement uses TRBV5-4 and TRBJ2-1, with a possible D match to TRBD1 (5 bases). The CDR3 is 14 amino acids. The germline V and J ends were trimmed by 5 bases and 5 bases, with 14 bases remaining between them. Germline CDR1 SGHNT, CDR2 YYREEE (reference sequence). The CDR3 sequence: CASRQIQGNNEQFF. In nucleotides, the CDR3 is TGTGCCAGCAGGCAGATCCAGGGAAACAATGAGCAGTTCTTC.

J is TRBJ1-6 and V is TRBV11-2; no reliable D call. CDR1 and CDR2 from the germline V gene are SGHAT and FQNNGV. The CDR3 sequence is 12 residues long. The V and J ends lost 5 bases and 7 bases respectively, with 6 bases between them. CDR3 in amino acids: CASSQVNSPLHF. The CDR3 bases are TGTGCCAGCAGCCAGGTCAATTCACCCCTCCACTTT.

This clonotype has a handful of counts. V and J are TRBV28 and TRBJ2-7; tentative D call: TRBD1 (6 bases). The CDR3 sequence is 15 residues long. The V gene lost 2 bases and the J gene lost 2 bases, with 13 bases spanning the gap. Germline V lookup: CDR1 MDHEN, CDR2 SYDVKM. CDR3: CASSLVRDMTYEQYF. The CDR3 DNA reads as TGTGCCAGCAGTTTAGTACGGGACATGACCTACGAGCAGTACTTC.

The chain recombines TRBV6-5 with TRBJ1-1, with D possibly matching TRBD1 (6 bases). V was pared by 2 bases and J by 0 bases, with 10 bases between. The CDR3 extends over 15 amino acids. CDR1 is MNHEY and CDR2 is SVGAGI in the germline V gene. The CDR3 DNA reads TGTGCCAGCAGTTACGCCCGGACAGTGAACACTGAAGCTTTCTTT. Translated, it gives CASSYARTVNTEAFF.

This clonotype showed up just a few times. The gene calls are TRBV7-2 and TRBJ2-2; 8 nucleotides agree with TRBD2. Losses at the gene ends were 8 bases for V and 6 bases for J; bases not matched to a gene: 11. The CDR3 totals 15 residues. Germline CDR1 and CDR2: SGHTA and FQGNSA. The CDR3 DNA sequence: TGTGCCAGCCAAGATGCGAGCGGGGGCGCCGGGGAGCTGTTTTTT. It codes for CASQDASGGAGELFF.

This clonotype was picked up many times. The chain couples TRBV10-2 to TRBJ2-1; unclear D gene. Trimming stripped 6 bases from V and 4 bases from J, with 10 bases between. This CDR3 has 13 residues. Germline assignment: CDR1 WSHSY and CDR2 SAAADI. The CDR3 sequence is CASREERYNEQFF. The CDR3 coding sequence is TGCGCCAGCAGGGAAGAACGATACAATGAGCAGTTCTTC.

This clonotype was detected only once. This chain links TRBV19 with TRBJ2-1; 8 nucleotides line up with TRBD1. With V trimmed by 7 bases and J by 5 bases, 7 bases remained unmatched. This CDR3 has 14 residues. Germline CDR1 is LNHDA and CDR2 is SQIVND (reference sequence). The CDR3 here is CASTQGAGNNEQFF. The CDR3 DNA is TGTGCCAGTACCCAGGGGGCGGGGAACAATGAGCAGTTCTTC.

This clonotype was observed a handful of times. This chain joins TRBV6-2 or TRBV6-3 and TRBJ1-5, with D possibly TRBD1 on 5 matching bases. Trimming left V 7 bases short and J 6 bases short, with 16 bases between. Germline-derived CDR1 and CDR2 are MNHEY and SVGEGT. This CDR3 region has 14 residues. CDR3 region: CASTYGGSGQPQHF. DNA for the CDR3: TGTGCCAGCACCTACGGGGGGAGCGGTCAGCCCCAGCATTTT.

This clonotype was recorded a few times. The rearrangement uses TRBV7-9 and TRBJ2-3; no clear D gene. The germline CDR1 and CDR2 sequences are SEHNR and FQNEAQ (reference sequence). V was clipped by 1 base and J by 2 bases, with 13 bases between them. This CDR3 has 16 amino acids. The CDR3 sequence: CASSLGVLTFTDTQYF. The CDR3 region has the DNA TGTGCCAGCAGCTTAGGGGTCTTAACCTTCACAGATACGCAGTATTTT.

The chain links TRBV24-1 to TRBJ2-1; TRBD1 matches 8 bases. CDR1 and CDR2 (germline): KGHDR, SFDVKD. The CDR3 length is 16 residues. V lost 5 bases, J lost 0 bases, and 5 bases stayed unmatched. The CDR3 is CATSGTGLSSYNEQFF. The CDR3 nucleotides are TGTGCCACCAGTGGGACAGGGCTGAGCTCCTACAATGAGCAGTTCTTC.

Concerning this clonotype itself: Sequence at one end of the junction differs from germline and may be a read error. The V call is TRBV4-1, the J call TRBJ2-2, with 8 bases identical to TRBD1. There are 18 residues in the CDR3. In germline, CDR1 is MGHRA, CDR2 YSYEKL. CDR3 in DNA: TGTGCCAGCAGCCAAGTAGGACAGGGTTCGAAAAACACCGGGGAGCTGTTTTTT. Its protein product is CASSQVGQGSKNTGELFF.

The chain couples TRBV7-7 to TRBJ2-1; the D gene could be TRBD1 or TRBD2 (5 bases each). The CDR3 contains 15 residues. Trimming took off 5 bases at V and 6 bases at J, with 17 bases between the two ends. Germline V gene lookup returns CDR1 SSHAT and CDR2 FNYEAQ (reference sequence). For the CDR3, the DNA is TGTGCCAGCAGCCCGGGACCGGGAATCCTCAATGAGCAGTTCTTC. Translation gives CASSPGPGILNEQFF.

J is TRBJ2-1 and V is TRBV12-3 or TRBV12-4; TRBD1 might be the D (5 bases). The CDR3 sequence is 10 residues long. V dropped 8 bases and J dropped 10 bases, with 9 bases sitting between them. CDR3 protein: CASLGLEQFF. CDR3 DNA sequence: TGTGCCAGCCTGGGGCTGGAGCAGTTCTTC.

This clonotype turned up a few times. The CDR3 sequence is CASSLDVFPLGSYGYTF. The DNA of the CDR3 is TGCGCCAGCAGCTTGGACGTATTCCCGCTAGGGAGCTATGGCTACACCTTC. The gene calls are TRBV5-1 and TRBJ1-2; D is unresolved. Germline CDR1 is SGHRS and CDR2 is YFSETQ. V lost 0 bases to trimming and J lost 4 bases, with 19 bases between them. The length of the CDR3 is 17 residues.

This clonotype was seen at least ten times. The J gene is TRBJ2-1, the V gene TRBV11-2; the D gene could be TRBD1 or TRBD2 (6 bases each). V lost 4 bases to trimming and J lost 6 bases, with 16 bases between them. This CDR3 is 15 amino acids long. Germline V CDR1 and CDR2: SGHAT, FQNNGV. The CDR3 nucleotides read TGTGCCAGCAGCTCGGGCCAGGGGAGGTTCAATGAGCAGTTCTTC. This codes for CASSSGQGRFNEQFF.

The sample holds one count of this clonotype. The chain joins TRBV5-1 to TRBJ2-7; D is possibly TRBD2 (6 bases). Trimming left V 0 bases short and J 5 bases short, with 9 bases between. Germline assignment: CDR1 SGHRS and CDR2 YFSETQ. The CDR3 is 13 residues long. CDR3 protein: CASSLDGGNEQYF. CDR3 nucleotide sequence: TGCGCCAGCAGCTTGGACGGGGGTAACGAGCAGTACTTC.

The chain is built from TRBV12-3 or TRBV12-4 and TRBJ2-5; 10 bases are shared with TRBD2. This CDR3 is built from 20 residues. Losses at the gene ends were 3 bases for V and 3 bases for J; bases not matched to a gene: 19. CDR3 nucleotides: TGTGCCAGCAGTTTCTCTAGCGGGGGAACCGAAGGCGACCTGGAAGAGACCCAGTACTTC. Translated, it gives CASSFSSGGTEGDLEETQYF.